This is a list of T cell receptor beta chains from one sample in a study of blood T cell repertoires in COVID-19. Libraries were prepared by immunoSEQ multiplex PCR; TCRdb keeps only in-frame clonotypes and omits some of them. This table has around 280,000 clones, about 90% appearing once. The specimen was peripheral blood. These receptor sequences come from a woman aged 25-40 years with COVID-19, enrolled during active disease. CDR3s include the opening cysteine and the closing phenylalanine or tryptophan. The D gene is left open where the match is weak. Rows give clone size only sometimes, using once, few, many, or a class for an expanded clone.

size	V	D	length	J	CDR3	DNA
once	TRBV6-6	TRBD1	14	TRBJ2-7	CASSRQGSSYEQYF	TGTGCCAGCAGTAGACAGGGAAGCTCCTACGAGCAGTACTTC
.	TRBV18	TRBD2	17	TRBJ2-5	CASSPVFSGGHQETQYF	TGTGCCAGCTCACCAGTTTTTAGCGGGGGGCACCAAGAGACCCAGTACTTC
once	TRBV6-2/TRBV6-3	.	15	TRBJ1-5	CASSPTGMGNQPQHF	TGTGCCAGCAGTCCCACAGGTATGGGCAATCAGCCCCAGCATTTT
few	TRBV3-1/TRBV3-2	TRBD1	15	TRBJ2-7	CASSQARTGVSEQYF	TGTGCCAGCAGCCAGGCACGGACAGGGGTAAGTGAGCAGTACTTC
.	TRBV29-1	.	12	TRBJ1-1	CSVDRDGTEAFF	TGCAGCGTTGACAGGGATGGCACTGAAGCTTTCTTT
.	TRBV20-1	TRBD2	15	TRBJ2-5	CSASQTSGVQETQYF	TGCAGTGCTAGTCAGACTAGCGGGGTTCAAGAGACCCAGTACTTC
few	TRBV2	TRBD2	15	TRBJ2-1	CASNRGGAGSYEQFF	TGTGCCAGCAACCGCGGGGGGGCCGGTTCTTATGAGCAGTTCTTC
.	TRBV6-6	.	15	TRBJ1-2	CASSYNGIPPDGYTF	TGTGCCAGCAGTTACAACGGGATCCCTCCGGATGGCTACACCTTC
.	TRBV27	.	13	TRBJ1-1	CASSDNRVSEAFF	TGTGCCAGCAGCGATAACAGGGTTTCTGAAGCTTTCTTT
.	TRBV28	TRBD1	14	TRBJ2-7	CASSSSGTGYEQYF	TGTGCCAGCAGTTCCTCCGGGACAGGGTACGAGCAGTACTTC
.	TRBV5-5	TRBD2	17	TRBJ2-2	CASSERGSTEGTGELFF	TGTGCCAGCAGTGAGCGGGGGAGCACGGAAGGCACCGGGGAGCTGTTTTTT
.	TRBV6-5	.	14	TRBJ1-5	CASSYLPSNQPQHF	TGTGCCAGCAGTTACCTCCCCTCCAATCAGCCCCAGCATTTT
once	TRBV6-6	.	15	TRBJ1-5	CASKTQDRPGGPQHF	TGTGCCAGCAAAACCCAGGACCGCCCGGGGGGGCCCCAGCATTTT
.	TRBV19	TRBD1	15	TRBJ2-7	CASSMGTGNPREQYF	TGTGCCAGTAGTATGGGGACAGGGAATCCTCGGGAGCAGTACTTC
.	TRBV4-2	.	15	TRBJ2-7	CASSQGASTPYEQYF	TGTGCCAGCAGCCAAGGGGCCAGCACCCCCTACGAGCAGTACTTC
.	TRBV6-6	.	14	TRBJ2-1	CASSYSRSYNEQFF	TGTGCCAGCAGTTACTCGAGGTCCTACAATGAGCAGTTCTTC
.	TRBV5-6	.	16	TRBJ2-2	CASSLVSGSLTGELFF	TGTGCCAGCAGCTTGGTATCAGGGTCCCTTACCGGGGAGCTGTTTTTT
.	TRBV11-2	TRBD2	15	TRBJ2-5	CASSFEAGGRETQYF	TGTGCCAGCAGCTTTGAAGCGGGGGGGCGGGAGACCCAGTACTTC
.	TRBV11-2	TRBD2	17	TRBJ2-2	CASSLDRERGNTGELFF	TGTGCCAGCAGCTTAGATCGGGAGCGGGGGAACACCGGGGAGCTGTTTTTT
.	TRBV6-5	.	13	TRBJ2-7	CASSTTGPYEQYF	TGTGCCAGCAGTACCACAGGGCCCTACGAGCAGTACTTC
.	TRBV2	.	14	TRBJ1-4	CASREITTNEKLFF	TGTGCCAGCAGGGAAATAACAACTAATGAAAAACTGTTTTTT
.	TRBV6-1	TRBD2	14	TRBJ2-7	CASSEAGGSYEQYF	TGTGCCAGCAGTGAAGCGGGGGGGTCCTACGAGCAGTACTTC
.	TRBV2	.	15	TRBJ1-5	CASSVVGRGNQPQHF	TGTGCCAGCAGTGTGGTGGGGCGCGGCAATCAGCCCCAGCATTTT
.	TRBV10-1	.	13	TRBJ2-7	CASSAAVSYEQYF	TGCGCCAGCAGTGCGGCGGTCTCCTACGAGCAGTACTTC
.	TRBV19	.	14	TRBJ2-1	CASSTRGNYNEQFF	TGTGCCAGTAGTACCAGGGGAAACTACAATGAGCAGTTCTTC
.	TRBV18	TRBD1	15	TRBJ1-2	CASSPGQGIGGGYTF	TGTGCCAGCTCACCTGGACAGGGAATCGGTGGAGGCTACACCTTC
.	TRBV7-2	.	14	TRBJ1-5	CASSFPTRGGPQHF	TGTGCCAGCAGCTTCCCAACCCGCGGTGGGCCCCAGCATTTT
.	TRBV30	.	12	TRBJ2-5	CAWSLNWETQYF	TGTGCCTGGAGCCTCAACTGGGAGACCCAGTACTTC
.	TRBV6-5	TRBD1	15	TRBJ1-4	CASSITGGYGEKLFF	TGTGCCAGCAGTATAACAGGGGGCTACGGTGAAAAACTGTTTTTT
.	TRBV5-1	.	17	TRBJ2-5	CASSLRGGLSPQETQYF	TGCGCCAGCAGCTTAAGGGGGGGCCTGTCCCCCCAAGAGACCCAGTACTTC
.	TRBV19	.	17	TRBJ1-1	CASSIAAGTPRNTEAFF	TGTGCCAGTAGTATAGCGGCCGGGACACCGAGGAACACTGAAGCTTTCTTT
.	TRBV12-5	TRBD2	13	TRBJ2-7	CASGLGGGNEQYF	TGTGCTAGTGGTTTGGGCGGGGGGAACGAGCAGTACTTC
.	TRBV27	.	12	TRBJ2-1	CASSSTGFGQFF	TGTGCCAGCAGTTCCACAGGGTTCGGGCAGTTCTTC
.	TRBV19	.	15	TRBJ1-3	CASSRGPGPGNTIYF	TGTGCCAGTAGTAGAGGTCCCGGCCCTGGAAACACCATATATTTT
.	TRBV5-5	.	16	TRBJ2-3	CASSPQGGVPTDTQYF	TGTGCCAGCAGCCCACAGGGGGGGGTCCCCACAGATACGCAGTATTTT
.	TRBV6-4	TRBD1	16	TRBJ1-6	CASSVDPGQGGSPLHF	TGTGCCAGCAGTGTCGACCCGGGACAGGGTGGATCACCCCTCCACTTT
.	TRBV6-1	TRBD1	15	TRBJ1-2	CASSEAPGQSSGGTF	TGTGCCAGCAGTGAAGCCCCGGGACAGTCTTCTGGGGGCACCTTC
.	TRBV6-5	.	13	TRBJ2-4	CASSYSTGNIQYF	TGTGCCAGCAGTTACTCGACGGGGAACATTCAGTACTTC
few	TRBV5-1	.	14	TRBJ1-3	CASKDSFSGNTIYF	TGCGCCAGCAAGGACAGCTTCTCTGGAAACACCATATATTTT
.	TRBV2	.	14	TRBJ1-2	CASSAPQGRYGYTF	TGTGCCAGCAGTGCCCCACAGGGTCGGTATGGCTACACCTTC